Shown below are 10 T cell receptor beta chains from a single sample sequenced in a study of T-cell reconstitution after alpha-beta-depleted transplantation in children. During its preparation, the TCRbeta library received unique molecular identifiers. TCRdb recomputed calls from the PCR reads with MiXCR, one row per CDR3 protein. The sample has over 400,000 distinct CDR3 sequences; 43% are singletons. Sample: PBMCs, taken before TCRalphabeta/CD19-depleted stem cell transplant. The receptors originated from a girl aged 2-15 years with aplastic anemia, due to receive a stem cell transplant.

The chain is built from TRBV19 and TRBJ2-3, with D perhaps matching TRBD2 (6 bases). The ends were cut back, 6 bases at V and 9 bases at J, with 19 bases in the middle. The CDR3 extends over 14 amino acids. Germline CDR1 is LNHDA and CDR2 is SQIVND (reference sequence). DNA for the CDR3: TGTGCCAGTAGAAACCAGCGGGTAGCTGAAACGCAGTATTTT. Translating gives CASRNQRVAETQYF. The whole variable domain, filled in from reference TRBV19 and TRBJ2-3, reads DGGITQSPKYLFRKEGQNVTLSCEQNLNHDAMYWYRQDPGQGLRLIYYSQIVNDFQKGDIAEGYSVSREKKESFPLTVTSAQKNPTAFYLCASRNQRVAETQYFGPGTRLTVL.

The chain carries TRBV11-1 and TRBJ2-3; D remains ambiguous. The germline V gene has CDR1 SGHAT and CDR2 FQDESV (reference sequence). V shed 4 bases and J shed 0 bases, with 20 bases lying between them. The CDR3 length is 18 residues. CDR3 nucleotides: TGTGCCAGCAGCTCACGTGCAGAACCCGGTCATAGCACAGATACGCAGTATTTT. The encoded protein is CASSSRAEPGHSTDTQYF. The variable domain in full, with the rest retrieved from reference TRBV11-1 and TRBJ2-3, is EAEVAQSPRYKITEKSQAVAFWCDPISGHATLYWYRQILGQGPELLVQFQDESVVDDSQLPKDRFSAERLKGVDSTLKIQPAELGDSAMYLCASSSRAEPGHSTDTQYFGPGTRLTVL.

This clonotype has only one observation. The rearrangement uses TRBV24-1 and TRBJ2-7; 7 bases are shared with TRBD1. The length of the CDR3 is 14 residues. Looked up from germline, CDR1 is KGHDR and CDR2 is SFDVKD. After removal of 5 bases from V and 6 bases from J, the junction contained 9 bases not matched to a gene. CDR3 coding DNA: TGTGCCACCAGTGGACAGGGCGCGCGATCCGAGCAGTACTTC. Translated: CATSGQGARSEQYF.

This clonotype showed up just a few times. The CDR3 DNA follows: TGTGCCAGCAGCGTAGATGGGGGAACCCCCCAAGAGACCCAGTACTTC. It codes for CASSVDGGTPQETQYF. V usage is TRBV9 and J usage is TRBJ2-5; D tentatively fits TRBD1 or TRBD2 (5 bases each). The germline gives CDR1 SGDLS, CDR2 YYNGEE. V lost 0 bases and J 1 base, leaving 13 bases between the germline ends. CDR3 length equals 16 residues.

This clonotype has more than one count but fewer than ten. The chain carries TRBV4-3 and TRBJ2-1; 12 bases are shared with TRBD2. Germline CDR1 and CDR2: LGHNA and YSLEER. V lost 0 bases, J lost 8 bases, and 5 bases stayed unmatched. This CDR3 contains 16 residues. Here the CDR3 DNA reads TGCGCCAGCAGCCAAGACATCGGACTAGCGGGACATGAGCAGTTCTTC. Its protein product is CASSQDIGLAGHEQFF.

This clonotype was counted ten times or more. The V gene is TRBV10-1, the J gene TRBJ2-7, with 7 positions matching TRBD2. Unmatched junction bases numbered 7, after V lost 2 bases and J lost 3 bases. The CDR3 loop spans 15 amino acids. Germline V gene lookup returns CDR1 WNHNN and CDR2 SYGVQD (reference sequence). For the CDR3, the DNA is TGCGCCAGCAGTGAGGGGTCTAGCGGCCACTACGAGCAGTACTTC. As protein: CASSEGSSGHYEQYF.

The chain joins TRBV20-1 to TRBJ2-3; TRBD2 aligns across 9 bases. V lost 6 bases to trimming and J lost 6 bases; unmatched junction nucleotides: 10. Germline CDR1 reads DFQATT; CDR2 reads SNEGSKA (reference sequence). The CDR3 length is 14 residues. For the CDR3, the DNA is TGCAGTGCAACCGGGGGCGGGAGGGCTGATACGCAGTATTTT. Translation: CSATGGGRADTQYF.

Only a few counts were recorded for this clonotype. This sequence joins TRBV6-2 or TRBV6-3 and TRBJ2-4; D is possibly TRBD2 (6 bases). This CDR3 is built from 18 residues. Trimming removed 2 bases at V and 0 bases at J, with 17 bases between. The germline V gene encodes CDR1 MNHEY and CDR2 SVGEGT. DNA for the CDR3: TGTGCCAGCAGTTACGTGGAGGGGATCACGCTAGCCAAAAACATTCAGTACTTC. Translation: CASSYVEGITLAKNIQYF.

This clonotype occurred a few times. The chain uses TRBV6-5 and TRBJ2-7, with unresolved D. CDR3 size: 14 residues. The V gene's germline CDR1 is MNHEY and CDR2 SVGAGI. V was shortened by 0 bases and J by 1 base, with 7 bases between the two germline ends. The CDR3 region is CASSYSPQSYEQYF. The CDR3 DNA is TGTGCCAGCAGTTACTCACCCCAGTCCTACGAGCAGTACTTC.

This clonotype was detected once. This chain links TRBV28 with TRBJ2-7; 7 positions match TRBD2. The CDR3 spans 15 residues. Germline assignment: CDR1 MDHEN and CDR2 SYDVKM. V shed 10 bases, J shed 0 bases, and the junction held 12 bases outside the gene matches. The CDR3 DNA sequence: TGTGCCACCGAGGCAGCGGGAACATACTCCTACGAGCAGTACTTC. This codes for CATEAAGTYSYEQYF.